This is a list of T cell receptor beta chains from one sample in a study of blood T cell repertoires in COVID-19. Libraries were prepared by immunoSEQ multiplex PCR; TCRdb keeps only in-frame clonotypes and omits some of them. The repertoire holds more than 250,000 clones, with around 89% as singletons. Source material: PBMCs or T cells enriched from blood (not recorded which). The receptors stem from a woman between 40 and 50 years old with acute COVID-19. Each CDR3 is given with its conserved first and last residue.

CDR3 protein,V gene,J gene
CASSPLSGNPANTGELFF,TRBV3-1/TRBV3-2,TRBJ2-2
CASSDSPLGGADRTEAFF,TRBV6-4,TRBJ1-1
CAKRGMRDRESTGELFF,TRBV3-1/TRBV3-2,TRBJ2-2
CASSPRGGANVLTF,TRBV5-1,TRBJ2-6
CASSWGFGTGGTEAFF,TRBV5-6,TRBJ1-1
CASSPIYPRTGPATEAFF,TRBV28,TRBJ1-1
CASSLSPSEETQYF,TRBV5-1,TRBJ2-5
CASRQNYGYTF,TRBV28,TRBJ1-2
CASSVGQESQPQHF,TRBV9,TRBJ1-5
CASSSPLAGGYNEQFF,TRBV28,TRBJ2-1
CASSPGTGDSYEQYF,TRBV5-1,TRBJ2-7
CASTGTTSSYNEQFF,TRBV5-1,TRBJ2-1
CASSEGAYSNQPQHF,TRBV9,TRBJ1-5
CASKPETNYGYTF,TRBV2,TRBJ1-2
CASSIERMADTQYF,TRBV19,TRBJ2-3
CASSPADSGNEQFF,TRBV28,TRBJ2-1
CASSLGPRTSTGELFF,TRBV5-1,TRBJ2-2
CASSPLAGGPTDTQYF,TRBV18,TRBJ2-3
CASSLAYSAFF,TRBV7-9,TRBJ1-1
CATSRDQQGAYVYGYTF,TRBV15,TRBJ1-2
CASSSLAGAYEQYF,TRBV28,TRBJ2-7
CASRSKRQGAIMNTEAFF,TRBV7-9,TRBJ1-1
CASSQDLRQGVVGNIQYF,TRBV3-1/TRBV3-2,TRBJ2-4
CSAARDFNSPLHF,TRBV29-1,TRBJ1-6
CASSLVGTGSYEQYF,TRBV5-4,TRBJ2-7
CSVLGGATNYGYTF,TRBV29-1,TRBJ1-2
CASGLDRDLYTF,TRBV5-4,TRBJ1-2
CASSDDRGKQFF,TRBV6-1,TRBJ2-1
CASRDIPNTGELFF,TRBV5-4,TRBJ2-2
CASSIGSGRTDGNEQFF,TRBV19,TRBJ2-1
CASSIIQTSGETGELFF,TRBV19,TRBJ2-2
CASWGYYGYTF,TRBV19,TRBJ1-2
CASSLFHFVWESSYNEQFF,TRBV19,TRBJ2-1